The clone carrying this T cell receptor (beta chain) has just a few counts. Its cognate antigen is unknown. Germline values: CDR1 SGHVS, CDR2 FQNEAQ. CDR3 length: 15 amino acids. This specimen belongs to a study of post-analysis software for immune sequencing data. Study as a whole: Clinical courses comprised relapsing-remitting, secondary progressive and progressive-relapsing multiple sclerosis. Findings and caveats of the study: Five or six TRBV segments appeared more often in patients than in controls, and TRBV5-6, TRBV5-1 and TRBV20-1 were among these. Compared against controls, patients with multiple sclerosis displayed significantly lower normalized Chao1 diversity.

The library was made from cDNA and included unique molecular identifiers. Via MiXCR, TCRdb re-called the PCR reads, giving one row per CDR3 protein. The sample gives 350,000 to 500,000 distinct CDR3 sequences, 39% of which show up once; approximately 7.1% is in the top ten. This chain uses TRBV7-8 with TRBJ2-4, with D possibly matching TRBD2 (5 bases). The tail of the sequence fits TRBJ2-7 better, so the J call may be wrong. This receptor was obtained from a girl aged 2-10 years with multiple sclerosis. The sample comprised blood. The CDR3 DNA sequence: TGTGCCAGCAGCTTATGGACTGGGCATGGGGACGAGCAGTACTTC. Translation: CASSLWTGHGDEQYF.